A single sample is the source of the 27 T cell receptor beta chains below, sequenced in a study of early T cells in non-severe SARS-CoV-2 infection. TCRdb ran MiXCR on the 5' RACE reads and lists one entry per CDR3 protein. This table has around 99,000 distinct CDR3 sequences, 11% appearing once. The specimen was whole blood. The receptors here all came from an adult who was a healthcare worker with PCR-confirmed SARS-CoV-2 infection or an uninfected control (not recorded which).

The rearrangement uses TRBV6-2 or TRBV6-3 and TRBJ2-7; no clear D. CDR1 and CDR2 from the germline V gene are MNHEY and SVGEGT. CDR3 length: 13 residues. V was trimmed by 1 base and J by 5 bases, leaving 9 bases between them. CDR3 DNA sequence: TGTGCCAGCAGTTACTGGCCTAGGAACGAGCAGTACTTC. This encodes CASSYWPRNEQYF.

This clonotype was picked up many times. This chain connects TRBV6-2 or TRBV6-3 to TRBJ2-7; possibly TRBD2 for D (5 bases). The CDR3 sequence is 17 residues long. The V and J ends lost 5 bases and 2 bases respectively, with 22 bases between them. Germline loops: CDR1 MNHEY, CDR2 SVGEGT. CDR3 amino acids: CASSPTALLYGTYEQYF. The CDR3 DNA reads as TGTGCCAGCAGTCCGACCGCTCTCCTTTACGGGACCTACGAGCAGTACTTC.

This clonotype has a count of ten or more. The rearrangement uses TRBV20-1 and TRBJ2-3; D not certain. The germline V gene has CDR1 DFQATT and CDR2 SNEGSKA (reference sequence). The CDR3 consists of 12 residues. The CDR3 nucleotides are TGCAGCCACTCCACCGTTGGAGATACGCAGTATTTT. It translates to CSHSTVGDTQYF.

This chain uses TRBV11-1 with TRBJ1-5; TRBD1 might be the D (6 bases). The CDR3 consists of 14 residues. Trimming cost V 3 bases and J 2 bases, with 8 bases left between them. Germline lookup yields CDR1 SGHAT and CDR2 FQDESV (reference sequence). The CDR3 sequence: CASSFRGRNQPQHF. The CDR3 DNA sequence: TGTGCCAGCAGCTTCAGGGGTCGCAATCAGCCCCAGCATTTT. The entire variable domain, with the rest obtained from reference TRBV11-1 and TRBJ1-5, is as follows: EAEVAQSPRYKITEKSQAVAFWCDPISGHATLYWYRQILGQGPELLVQFQDESVVDDSQLPKDRFSAERLKGVDSTLKIQPAELGDSAMYLCASSFRGRNQPQHFGDGTRLSIL.

In its sample, this clonotype was seen many times. The chain recombines TRBV27 with TRBJ2-1; TRBD2 agrees at 8 bases. Germline CDR1 and CDR2: MNHEY and SMNVEV (reference sequence). The CDR3 sequence is 14 residues long. V dropped 6 bases and J dropped 4; count of bases not matched to a gene: 5. The CDR3 region is CASRVLAEYNEQFF. CDR3 DNA: TGTGCCAGCAGGGTACTAGCGGAATACAATGAGCAGTTCTTC.

The rearrangement joins TRBV19 to TRBJ2-1; 10 nucleotides match TRBD2. Germline values: CDR1 LNHDA, CDR2 SQIVND (reference sequence). The J segment lost 0 bases and the V segment lost 7 bases, leaving 18 bases of the junction unmatched. The CDR3 extends over 20 amino acids. CDR3: CASNKGSGRLSWNSYNEQFF. CDR3 nucleotides: TGTGCCAGTAACAAAGGTAGCGGGAGGCTTAGTTGGAACTCCTACAATGAGCAGTTCTTC. Complete variable domain (other parts from reference TRBV19 and TRBJ2-1): DGGITQSPKYLFRKEGQNVTLSCEQNLNHDAMYWYRQDPGQGLRLIYYSQIVNDFQKGDIAEGYSVSREKKESFPLTVTSAQKNPTAFYLCASNKGSGRLSWNSYNEQFFGPGTRLTVL.

This chain connects TRBV9 to TRBJ2-7; 10 positions match TRBD2. V shed 0 bases, J shed 3 bases, and the junction held 3 bases outside the gene matches. The CDR3 has 15 residues. CDR1 is SGDLS, CDR2 YYNGEE, per germline. CDR3 protein: CASSVGLAGDYEQYF. CDR3 nucleotide sequence: TGTGCCAGCAGCGTAGGGCTAGCGGGGGACTACGAGCAGTACTTC. Drawing the rest from reference TRBV9 and TRBJ2-7, the complete variable domain is DSGVTQTPKHLITATGQRVTLRCSPRSGDLSVYWYQQSLDQGLQFLIQYYNGEERAKGNILERFSAQQFPDLHSELNLSSLELGDSALYFCASSVGLAGDYEQYFGPGTRLTVT.

This clonotype was found a few times. The genes are TRBV20-1 and TRBJ2-7, with D possibly TRBD1 on 5 matching bases. V dropped 3 bases and J dropped 3 bases, with 9 bases sitting between them. CDR1 DFQATT and CDR2 SNEGSKA come from the germline V gene (reference sequence). This CDR3 region has 12 residues. CDR3 amino acids: CSARDNIYEQYF. CDR3 DNA: TGCAGTGCTAGGGACAACATCTACGAGCAGTACTTC.

The V and J genes are TRBV29-1 and TRBJ2-5; D unclear. The germline V gene has CDR1 SQVTM and CDR2 ANQGSEA. Trimming left V 7 bases short and J 2 bases short, with 5 bases between. The CDR3 runs 10 residues. CDR3 protein: CSGGQETQYF. The CDR3, as DNA: TGCAGCGGCGGACAAGAGACCCAGTACTTC.

This clonotype occurred many times. V usage is TRBV12-3 or TRBV12-4 and J usage is TRBJ2-1, with TRBD1 identical over 7 bases. J lost 4 bases, V lost 8 bases, and 14 bases had no gene match. CDR3 length equals 16 residues. The CDR3 region is CASGSGTAGPYNEQFF. As DNA, the CDR3 is TGTGCCAGCGGATCGGGGACAGCCGGGCCGTACAATGAGCAGTTCTTC.

The CDR3 DNA is TGTGCCAGCAGCTTAGCAATTCCGCTAGGGCGGAGGGACTTTGACAATGAGCAGTTCTTC. Its protein is CASSLAIPLGRRDFDNEQFF. This rearrangement joins TRBV7-8 to TRBJ2-1, with a tentative D call TRBD2 (6 bases). V lost 0 bases and J lost 5, with 26 bases in between. Per the germline V gene, CDR1 is SGHVS and CDR2 is FQNEAQ. This CDR3 spans 20 amino acids.

This clonotype occurred a few times. The V gene is TRBV29-1, the J gene TRBJ2-3, with 8 bases aligning to TRBD1. Germline V gene data show CDR1 as SQVTM and CDR2 as ANQGSEA. J was trimmed by 2 bases and V by 5 bases; bases with no gene match: 3. This CDR3 has 13 residues. CDR3 protein: CSVSDRATDTQYF. The CDR3 DNA follows: TGCAGCGTTTCGGACAGGGCCACAGATACGCAGTATTTT.

This clonotype was detected ten times or more. This chain links TRBV4-3 with TRBJ2-3; either TRBD1 or TRBD2 may fit D (5 bases each). Trimming removed 8 bases at V and 5 bases at J, with 17 bases between. Germline lookup yields CDR1 LGHNA and CDR2 YSLEER. There are 14 residues in the CDR3. The CDR3 DNA reads as TGCGCCAGCTCCCTAACATTGAGGGGAGATACGCAGTATTTT. This codes for CASSLTLRGDTQYF.

The sample holds many counts of this clonotype. V is TRBV12-3 or TRBV12-4 and J is TRBJ2-3; 7 bases map to TRBD2. The CDR3 length is 14 residues. Trimming cost V 1 base and J 5 bases; bases outside gene matches: 3. The DNA of the CDR3 is TGTGCCAGCAGTTTAGACTCGGGAGGAGATACGCAGTATTTT. It codes for CASSLDSGGDTQYF.

This clonotype was seen many times. At one end, the junction sequence differs from germline, possibly due to a read error. V usage is TRBV6-1 and J usage is TRBJ2-3; D possibly corresponds to TRBD2 (5 bases). Germline V CDR1 and CDR2: MNHNS, SASEGT. The CDR3 has 13 amino acids. CDR3: CASSGRGDESLFF. The CDR3, as DNA: TGTGCCAGCAGTGGCCGGGGAGACGAATCACTCTTTTTT.

This clonotype has at least ten counts. This chain uses TRBV7-9 with TRBJ2-7, with a weak D call TRBD1 (5 bases). The CDR3 is 15 residues long. With 8 bases removed from V and 4 bases from J, the gap between germline ends came to 21 bases. Germline V lookup: CDR1 SEHNR, CDR2 FQNEAQ (reference sequence). DNA for the CDR3: TGTGCCAGCGATGGGGCCGTGAAGGGGAAGTACGAGCAGTACTTC. Its translation: CASDGAVKGKYEQYF.

This clonotype turned up a few times. The rearrangement links TRBV4-1 to TRBJ2-2; the D call may be TRBD1 or TRBD2 (6 bases each). CDR1 and CDR2 (germline): MGHRA, YSYEKL. The CDR3 is 16 amino acids. The germline V and J ends were trimmed by 1 base and 4 bases, with 13 bases remaining between them. The CDR3 sequence is CASSQVRGTFTGELFF. The CDR3 region has the DNA TGCGCCAGCAGCCAAGTGAGGGGGACTTTCACCGGGGAGCTGTTTTTT.

V usage is TRBV15 and J usage is TRBJ2-1; 13 bases agree with TRBD2. Germline V gene lookup returns CDR1 LNHNV and CDR2 YYDKDF (reference sequence). The CDR3 length is 17 residues. The junction had 10 bases not matched to a gene; V was cut back by 6 bases and J by 5 bases. In nucleotides, the CDR3 is TGTGCCACCAGTAGCACTAGCGGGAGGGACGGAGACAATGAGCAGTTCTTC. Protein: CATSSTSGRDGDNEQFF.

V is TRBV20-1 and J is TRBJ2-1, with 8 bases aligning to TRBD2. The ends lost 5 bases at V and 3 bases at J; junction bases unmatched: 21. Per germline, CDR1 DFQATT and CDR2 SNEGSKA (reference sequence). This CDR3 contains 19 residues. CDR3 sequence reads: CSAPSGGHITSGLYNEQFF. CDR3 sequence (DNA): TGCAGTGCTCCCAGTGGGGGACATATAACTAGCGGTCTCTACAATGAGCAGTTCTTC.

This chain connects TRBV6-2 or TRBV6-3 to TRBJ2-7; D unclear. The germline V gene encodes CDR1 MNHEY and CDR2 SVGEGT. V lost 4 bases, J lost 3 bases, and 10 bases lay in between. The CDR3 sequence is 13 residues long. This CDR3 is CASSSRRVYEQYF. The CDR3 DNA is TGTGCCAGCAGTTCCCGACGGGTCTACGAGCAGTACTTC.

This clonotype was detected ten times or more. V gene TRBV20-1 combines with J gene TRBJ1-1; D call uncertain. CDR3 length: 11 residues. Germline CDR1 DFQATT, CDR2 SNEGSKA (reference sequence). Trimming took off 6 bases at V and 8 bases at J, with 13 bases between the two ends. The CDR3 sequence: CSASGREEAFF. The CDR3 region has the DNA TGCAGTGCCAGCGGACGGGAAGAAGCTTTCTTT.

The rearrangement links TRBV4-3 to TRBJ2-7; the match to TRBD2 covers 9 bases. The CDR3 runs to 17 residues. J was trimmed by 7 bases and V by 2 bases; bases with no gene match: 15. In germline, CDR1 is LGHNA, CDR2 YSLEER. The DNA of the CDR3 is TGCGCCAGCAGCCAACACAACGCACTAGCGGGTCTAGAGGAGCAGTACTTC. It yields the protein CASSQHNALAGLEEQYF.

The table lists this clonotype with many counts. The chain uses TRBV5-5 and TRBJ2-6; D is possibly TRBD1 (5 bases). Trimming cost V 2 bases and J 1 base, with 10 bases left between them. This CDR3 is built from 16 residues. The germline gives CDR1 SGHKS, CDR2 YYEKEE (reference sequence). The CDR3 nucleotides read TGTGCCAGCAGCTTAGGGGTCGGGTCTGGGGCCAACGTCCTGACTTTC. Translated: CASSLGVGSGANVLTF.

Only a few counts were recorded for this clonotype. The V and J genes are TRBV6-1 and TRBJ1-2; possibly TRBD1 for D (5 bases). Per germline, CDR1 MNHNS and CDR2 SASEGT. CDR3 size: 14 residues. The ends were cut back, 1 base at V and 4 bases at J, with 10 bases in the middle. CDR3 in amino acids: CASSEDWGVYGYTF. CDR3 DNA: TGTGCCAGCAGTGAAGATTGGGGGGTCTATGGCTACACCTTC.

The rearrangement joins TRBV5-1 to TRBJ2-3; 7 bases are a match to TRBD1. Germline CDR1 SGHRS, CDR2 YFSETQ. V dropped 0 bases and J dropped 4; count of bases not matched to a gene: 8. This CDR3 region has 16 residues. CDR3 residues: CASSLAGQSRADTQYF. The CDR3 DNA follows: TGCGCCAGCAGCTTGGCGGGACAGAGCCGGGCAGATACGCAGTATTTT. Full variable domain (outside the CDR3, taken from reference TRBV5-1 and TRBJ2-3): KAGVTQTPRYLIKTRGQQVTLSCSPISGHRSVSWYQQTPGQGLQFLFEYFSETQRNKGNFPGRFSGRQFSNSRSEMNVSTLELGDSALYLCASSLAGQSRADTQYFGPGTRLTVL.

This clonotype was detected only a few times. This chain joins TRBV12-5 and TRBJ1-4; D unclear. The V end lost 4 bases, the J end lost 5 bases, and 26 bases lay between the germline ends. The CDR3 runs 19 residues. Germline assignment: CDR1 LGHNT and CDR2 FRNRAP. The chain's CDR3 is CASGSDNGCVLSGNEKLFF. Here the CDR3 DNA reads TGTGCTAGTGGTTCCGACAATGGCTGTGTTCTGTCGGGGAATGAAAAACTGTTTTTT.

This clonotype has a handful of counts. This sequence joins TRBV24-1 and TRBJ2-7; D gene unclear. Germline V lookup: CDR1 KGHDR, CDR2 SFDVKD. This CDR3 region has 12 residues. V was cut by 1 base and J by 6 bases, with 6 bases left in between. The CDR3 region is CATSDFTGEQYF. In DNA form, the CDR3 reads TGTGCCACCAGTGATTTTACGGGCGAGCAGTACTTC.